Presented here are 27 T cell receptor beta chains from one specimen sequenced in a study of T cell responses to AZD1222 COVID-19 vaccine. Repertoires were generated with immunoSEQ multiplex PCR, while TCRdb's copy carries only in-frame clones and drops some. Of approximately 91,000 clones in the sample, approximately 91% were seen once. This specimen was peripheral blood, taken on day 0 of AZD1222 vaccination. Receptor source: an adult in good health.

V usage is TRBV30 and J usage is TRBJ2-2; a weak D match, TRBD1 (6 bases). The germline V gene encodes CDR1 GTSNPN and CDR2 SVGIG (reference sequence). This CDR3 comprises 14 residues. V was pared by 2 bases and J by 7 bases, with 14 bases between. The CDR3 loop is CAWSLSLGGGELFF. In nucleotides, the CDR3 is TGTGCCTGGAGTCTTTCTTTAGGGGGCGGGGAGCTGTTTTTT.

This chain uses TRBV12-3 or TRBV12-4 with TRBJ2-7, with no clear D. The length of the CDR3 is 13 residues. Trimming took 3 bases from V and 2 from J, leaving 8 bases between them. The CDR3 loop reads CASSLTPPYEQYF. CDR3 coding DNA: TGTGCCAGCAGTTTGACACCGCCCTACGAGCAGTACTTC.

V is TRBV5-6 and J is TRBJ1-4, with 7 bases that match TRBD1. The CDR3 is made up of 13 amino acids. After removal of 4 bases from V and 8 bases from J, the junction contained 5 bases not matched to a gene. Germline V gene data show CDR1 as SGHDT and CDR2 as YYEEEE. The CDR3 DNA follows: TGTGCCAGCAGCCTAGTGACAGGGGAAAAACTGTTTTTT. As protein: CASSLVTGEKLFF.

The gene calls are TRBV29-1 and TRBJ2-1; a weak D match, TRBD1 (5 bases). Germline V gene sequence: CDR1 SQVTM, CDR2 ANQGSEA. The CDR3 spans 11 residues. V lost 3 bases and J lost 6, with 6 bases in between. In DNA form, the CDR3 reads TGCAGCGTTGACAGGGTCAATGAGCAGTTCTTC. As protein: CSVDRVNEQFF.

The J gene is TRBJ2-1, the V gene TRBV6-5, with D unclear. Trimming cost V 8 bases and J 8 bases, with 10 bases left between them. Germline V gene data show CDR1 as MNHEY and CDR2 as SVGAGI. This CDR3 region has 11 residues. The CDR3: CASRNHDEQFF. The CDR3 DNA sequence: TGTGCCAGCCGGAACCACGATGAGCAGTTCTTC.

This rearrangement joins TRBV7-2 to TRBJ2-3, with 9 bases that match TRBD1. V was clipped by 5 bases and J by 0 bases; unmatched bases: 3. The CDR3 spans 15 residues. The germline CDR1 and CDR2 sequences are SGHTA and FQGNSA. CDR3 nucleotide sequence: TGTGCCAGCAGCGGACAGGGGTATAGCACAGATACGCAGTATTTT. This encodes CASSGQGYSTDTQYF.

The genes are TRBV2 and TRBJ1-3; TRBD1 might be the D (5 bases). V was cut by 10 bases and J by 1 base, with 11 bases left in between. Germline V gives CDR1 SNHLY, CDR2 FYNNEI. The CDR3 is 13 amino acids. The CDR3 region has the DNA TGTGCCATCAGGGACCTATCTGGAAACACCATATATTTT. Translated, it gives CAIRDLSGNTIYF. Full variable domain (rest looked up from reference TRBV2 and TRBJ1-3): EPEVTQTPSHQVTQMGQEVILRCVPISNHLYFYWYRQILGQKVEFLVSFYNNEISEKSEIFDDQFSVERPDGSNFTLKIRSTKLEDSAMYFCAIRDLSGNTIYFGEGSWLTVV.

This clone was counted between two and nine times. The chain joins TRBV19 to TRBJ1-2; 7 bases map to TRBD1. Per the germline V gene, CDR1 is LNHDA and CDR2 is SQIVND (reference sequence). The length of the CDR3 is 14 residues. CDR3 nucleotides: TGTGCTACAGGGGCAAGAAGAGCTAACTATGGCTACACCTTC. Its protein product is CATGARRANYGYTF.

The chain joins TRBV3-1 (or the pseudogene TRBV3-2) to TRBJ1-1, with D perhaps matching TRBD1 (5 bases). V was cut by 1 base and J by 7 bases, with 10 bases left in between. The CDR3 loop spans 13 amino acids. Germline V gene lookup returns CDR1 LGHDT and CDR2 YNNKEL (reference sequence). The CDR3 region is CASSQAGHLEAFF. DNA for the CDR3: TGTGCCAGCAGCCAAGCCGGACACCTTGAAGCTTTCTTT.

The J gene is TRBJ1-1, the V gene TRBV3-1 (or the pseudogene TRBV3-2); a weak D match, TRBD1 (5 bases). V was clipped by 8 bases and J by 0 bases, with 10 bases between them. This CDR3 has 13 residues. CDR1 and CDR2 from the germline V gene are LGHDT and YNNKEL (reference sequence). This CDR3 is CASAGSMNTEAFF. The CDR3 DNA reads TGTGCCAGCGCAGGGAGCATGAACACTGAAGCTTTCTTT.

The chain combines TRBV29-1 with TRBJ2-5; maybe TRBD1 (5 bases). Germline V lookup: CDR1 SQVTM, CDR2 ANQGSEA. The CDR3 covers 12 residues. The V gene lost 4 bases and the J gene lost 5 bases, with 11 bases spanning the gap. The chain's CDR3 is CSVADSAETQYF. CDR3 sequence (DNA): TGCAGCGTTGCTGACAGCGCGGAGACCCAGTACTTC. Filled out from reference TRBV29-1 and TRBJ2-5, the complete variable domain reads SAVISQKPSRDICQRGTSLTIQCQVDSQVTMMFWYRQQPGQSLTLIATANQGSEATYESGFVIDKFPISRPNLTFSTLTVSNMSPEDSSIYLCSVADSAETQYFGPGTRLLVL.

The rearrangement links TRBV4-1 to TRBJ1-1; D gene ambiguous. Trimming removed 2 bases from V and 3 bases from J, with 13 bases in between. CDR1 is MGHRA, CDR2 YSYEKL, per germline. This CDR3 is 15 amino acids long. The DNA for the CDR3 is TGCGCCAGCAGCCAAACATCGAACATGGACACTGAAGCTTTCTTT. Protein sequence: CASSQTSNMDTEAFF.

J is TRBJ2-7 and V is TRBV29-1, with 8 bases lining up with TRBD1. The CDR3 runs 13 residues. Germline V gene lookup returns CDR1 SQVTM and CDR2 ANQGSEA. V was pared by 4 bases and J by 2 bases, with 4 bases of the junction left unmatched. CDR3 coding DNA: TGCAGCGTTGGAGGGACAGGTACCTACGAGCAGTACTTC. It yields the protein CSVGGTGTYEQYF.

J is TRBJ2-2 and V is TRBV6-5; 7 positions match TRBD1. The junction had 8 bases not matched to a gene; V was cut back by 6 bases and J by 7 bases. CDR1 and CDR2 from the germline V gene are MNHEY and SVGAGI. This CDR3 comprises 14 residues. This CDR3 reads CASSRTGDGGELFF. CDR3 DNA sequence: TGTGCCAGCAGCCGGACAGGTGATGGCGGGGAGCTGTTTTTT.

The CDR3, as DNA: TGTGCCAGCAGCCAAGATCCCGCCCGCGGGGAGCAGTACTTC. Translation gives CASSQDPARGEQYF. The J gene is TRBJ2-7, the V gene TRBV3-1 (or the pseudogene TRBV3-2); D may be TRBD2 (5 bases). Germline V gene lookup returns CDR1 LGHDT and CDR2 YNNKEL (reference sequence). This CDR3 spans 14 amino acids. V lost 0 bases and J 7 bases, leaving 13 bases between the germline ends.

The rearrangement joins TRBV6-5 to TRBJ1-2, with a weak D call TRBD1 (5 bases). From germline, CDR1 is MNHEY and CDR2 SVGAGI. The germline V and J ends were trimmed by 6 bases and 7 bases, with 12 bases remaining between them. The CDR3 extends over 12 amino acids. This chain's CDR3 is CASRRTRGGYTF. CDR3 in DNA: TGTGCCAGCAGGCGGACACGGGGTGGCTACACCTTC.

This sequence joins TRBV13 and TRBJ2-3, with a weak D call TRBD1 (5 bases). From germline, CDR1 is PRHDT and CDR2 FYEKMQ (reference sequence). The V gene lost 3 bases and the J gene lost 1 base, with 11 bases spanning the gap. This CDR3 is 15 amino acids long. CDR3 nucleotides: TGTGCCAGCAGCTTCCCCACGACAGGCACAGATACGCAGTATTTT. Its translation: CASSFPTTGTDTQYF.

This chain uses TRBV9 with TRBJ1-2, with D perhaps TRBD1 (6 bases). The germline V gene has CDR1 SGDLS and CDR2 YYNGEE. The CDR3 loop spans 13 amino acids. V was trimmed by 3 bases and J by 2 bases, leaving 8 bases between them. The CDR3 DNA sequence: TGTGCCAGCAGCGCGGACAGCAACTATGGCTACACCTTC. This encodes CASSADSNYGYTF.

This clone was detected only a few times. The rearrangement joins TRBV5-1 to TRBJ1-5; D is unclear. The V gene lost 2 bases and the J gene lost 7 bases, with 10 bases spanning the gap. CDR3 length: 13 amino acids. CDR1 SGHRS and CDR2 YFSETQ come from the germline V gene. The CDR3 spells CASSFGPQQPQHF. The CDR3 DNA reads TGCGCCAGCAGCTTCGGCCCCCAGCAGCCCCAGCATTTT.

This chain connects TRBV5-6 to TRBJ2-5; 7 bases line up with TRBD2. The germline V gene has CDR1 SGHDT and CDR2 YYEEEE. V gave up 4 bases and J gave up 0 bases; unmatched junction bases: 6. The CDR3 has 15 residues. The CDR3 is CASSPLAGDQETQYF. The CDR3 DNA reads as TGTGCCAGCAGCCCCCTGGCGGGAGACCAAGAGACCCAGTACTTC. The full variable domain, with the rest looked up from reference TRBV5-6 and TRBJ2-5, is DAGVTQSPTHLIKTRGQQVTLRCSPKSGHDTVSWYQQALGQGPQFIFQYYEEEERQRGNFPDRFSGHQFPNYSSELNVNALLLGDSALYLCASSPLAGDQETQYFGPGTRLLVL.

The chain employs TRBV5-3 and TRBJ2-7, with TRBD2 matching over 11 bases. TRBV5-3 is recorded as an ORF, its role being uncertain. The CDR3 spans 15 residues. V shed 0 bases, J shed 5 bases, and the junction held 4 bases outside the gene matches. CDR3 sequence (DNA): TGTGCCAGAAGCTTGGAACTAGCGGGGGACAACGAGCAGTACTTC. Translation: CARSLELAGDNEQYF.

The chain is built from TRBV18 and TRBJ2-2; D not certain. This CDR3 spans 13 amino acids. V was shortened by 6 bases and J by 4 bases, with 9 bases between the two germline ends. Per the germline V gene, CDR1 is KGHSH and CDR2 is LQKENI. The CDR3 DNA is TGTGCCAGCTCCCAGGAAAGCACCGGGGAGCTGTTTTTT. Amino acid sequence: CASSQESTGELFF.

This chain joins TRBV27 and TRBJ1-2; D possibly corresponds to TRBD1 (6 bases). CDR3 length: 14 residues. In germline, CDR1 is MNHEY, CDR2 SMNVEV (reference sequence). V was cut by 2 bases and J by 0 bases, with 7 bases left in between. DNA for the CDR3: TGTGCCAGCAGTTTAAACAGGGCTAACTATGGCTACACCTTC. This codes for CASSLNRANYGYTF.

This rearrangement joins TRBV4-3 to TRBJ1-2, with D tentatively TRBD1 (6 bases). The CDR3 totals 15 residues. The germline CDR1 and CDR2 sequences are LGHNA and YSLEER. Trimming shortened V by 1 base and J by 5 bases, and 14 bases separated the two germline ends. The CDR3 loop is CASSQVVTGLYGYTF. CDR3 sequence (DNA): TGCGCCAGCAGCCAAGTAGTCACAGGGCTGTATGGCTACACCTTC.

The DNA of the CDR3 is TGTGCCAGCAGCGATAGTCTAACGGGGACAGGGGCTAGAAACACCATATATTTT. It codes for CASSDSLTGTGARNTIYF. The chain combines TRBV9 with TRBJ1-3; TRBD1 matches 10 bases. With 3 bases clipped from V and 5 bases from J, the junction kept 14 bases outside the gene matches. The germline V gene has CDR1 SGDLS and CDR2 YYNGEE. The CDR3 is 18 amino acids.

This chain uses TRBV11-2 with TRBJ1-6; D possibly corresponds to TRBD1 (5 bases). Looked up from germline, CDR1 is SGHAT and CDR2 is FQNNGV. The CDR3 covers 14 residues. V was trimmed by 4 bases and J by 9 bases, leaving 13 bases between them. This chain's CDR3 is CASSSTGGGSPLHF. The CDR3 nucleotides read TGTGCCAGCAGCTCCACAGGCGGCGGTTCACCCCTCCACTTT. Using reference TRBV11-2 and TRBJ1-6 for the parts outside the CDR3, the full variable domain is EAGVAQSPRYKIIEKRQSVAFWCNPISGHATLYWYQQILGQGPKLLIQFQNNGVVDDSQLPKDRFSAERLKGVDSTLKIQPAKLEDSAVYLCASSSTGGGSPLHFGNGTRLTVT.

This sequence joins TRBV6-5 and TRBJ2-2, with D perhaps TRBD1 or TRBD2 (5 bases each). The CDR3 extends over 14 amino acids. Germline CDR1 and CDR2: MNHEY and SVGAGI. Trimming took 6 bases from V and 2 from J, leaving 10 bases between them. The CDR3 protein is CASSVRDNTGELFF. The CDR3 DNA is TGTGCCAGCAGCGTAAGGGACAACACCGGGGAGCTGTTTTTT.